This T cell receptor (beta chain) was found in a study of T cell responses to AZD1222 COVID-19 vaccine. Study overall: Second-dose timings of about 4 or about 12 weeks were pooled.

Looked up from germline, CDR1 is KGHSY and CDR2 is FQNENV. The CDR3 runs to 13 residues. Trimming stripped 0 bases from V and 12 bases from J, with 14 bases between. Findings of the study overall: CD4 TCRs covered the whole spike, strongest at regions 160-218 and 743-854. Vaccination with two AZD1222 doses was followed by a rise in Spike-specific TCR breadth and depth.

Clones were sequenced by immunoSEQ multiplex PCR, and TCRdb holds only the in-frame ones, with some missing. Among about 140,000 clones listed, more than 80% were seen once. About this clone: The antigen is unknown.

V gene TRBV16 combines with J gene TRBJ1-1; possible D gene TRBD1, 5 bases. The sequences come from peripheral blood, collected on day 0 of AZD1222 vaccination. The sequence derives from an adult in good health. CDR3 nucleotides: TGTGCCAGCAGCCAATCGTCGCAGGGCATGACTTTCTTT. As protein: CASSQSSQGMTFF.